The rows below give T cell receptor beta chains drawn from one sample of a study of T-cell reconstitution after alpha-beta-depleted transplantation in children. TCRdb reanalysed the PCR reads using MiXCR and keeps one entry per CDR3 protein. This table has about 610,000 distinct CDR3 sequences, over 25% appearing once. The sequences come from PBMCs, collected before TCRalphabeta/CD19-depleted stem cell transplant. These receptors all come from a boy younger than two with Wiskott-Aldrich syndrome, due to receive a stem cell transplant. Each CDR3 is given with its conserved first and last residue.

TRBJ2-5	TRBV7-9	CASSLLRDRVETQYF
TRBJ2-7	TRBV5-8	CASSLAGTPAESYEQYF
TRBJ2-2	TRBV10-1	CASSQRRTSSTGELF
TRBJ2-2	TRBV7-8	CASSPLAGVTGELFF
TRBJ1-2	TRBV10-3	CAISVTRGSLSYSGIAYGYTF
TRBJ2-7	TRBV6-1	CASTMGSNFDEQYF
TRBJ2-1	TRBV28	CASSPSSGETDEQFF
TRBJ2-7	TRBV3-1	CASSQDNREGHEQYF
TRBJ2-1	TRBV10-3	CAIGTRSNEQFF
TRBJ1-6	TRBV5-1	CASSRGQSGSYNSPLHF
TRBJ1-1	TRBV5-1	CASSRNSEGEAFF
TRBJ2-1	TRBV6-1	CASNEVGAHEQFF
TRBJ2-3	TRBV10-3	CAISVGQGRATDTQYF
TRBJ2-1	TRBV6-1	CASTYGGIGFTEQFF
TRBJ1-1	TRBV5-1	CASRIQGATEAFF
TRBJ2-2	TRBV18	CASSPLASTRELFF
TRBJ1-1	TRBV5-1	CASSSMGQSTEAFF
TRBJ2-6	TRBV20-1	CSAPRTGYGRAGANVLTF
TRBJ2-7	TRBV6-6	CASTGTNFYEQYF
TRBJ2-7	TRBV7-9	CASSQGQARGEQYF
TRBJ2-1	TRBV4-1	CARNGGTFNNEQFF
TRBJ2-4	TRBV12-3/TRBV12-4	CASSLEGPLVSAKNIQYF
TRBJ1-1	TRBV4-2	CASSLGGLSTEAFF
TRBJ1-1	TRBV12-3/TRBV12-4	CASSLADPTEAFF
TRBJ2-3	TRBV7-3	CASSRLAGITDTQYF
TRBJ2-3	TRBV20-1	CSAKLERGTDTQYF
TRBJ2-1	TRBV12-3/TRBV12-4	CASSTRGATNNEQFF
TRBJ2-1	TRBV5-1	CASSLRQALYNEQFF
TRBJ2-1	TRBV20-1	CSARDSTRGRGNEQFF
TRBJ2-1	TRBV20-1	CRVFGGGSYNEQFF
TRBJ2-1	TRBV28	CASSSSIWGWYNEQFF
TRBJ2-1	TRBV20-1	CSASRSRSLYNEQFF
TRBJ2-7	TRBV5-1	CASSLTESHEQYF
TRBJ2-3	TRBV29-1	CSVEDLGTDTQYF
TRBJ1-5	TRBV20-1	CSASEYNQPQHF